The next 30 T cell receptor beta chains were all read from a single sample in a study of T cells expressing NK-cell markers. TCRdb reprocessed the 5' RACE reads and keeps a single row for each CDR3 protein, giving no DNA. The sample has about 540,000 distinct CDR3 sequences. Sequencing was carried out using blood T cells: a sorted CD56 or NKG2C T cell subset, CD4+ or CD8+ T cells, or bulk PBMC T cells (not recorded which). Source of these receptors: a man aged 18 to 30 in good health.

CDR3 amino acids: CASSRGPMNTEAFF. The chain combines TRBV12-3 or TRBV12-4 with TRBJ1-1. The length of the CDR3 is 14 residues.

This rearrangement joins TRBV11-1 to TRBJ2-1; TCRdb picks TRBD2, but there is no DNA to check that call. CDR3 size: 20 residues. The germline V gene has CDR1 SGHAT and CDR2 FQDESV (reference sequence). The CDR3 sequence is CASSPDTTDLELAAYNEQFF.

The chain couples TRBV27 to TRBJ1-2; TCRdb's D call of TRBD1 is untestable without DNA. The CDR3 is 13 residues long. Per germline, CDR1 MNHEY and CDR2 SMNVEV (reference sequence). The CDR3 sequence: CASSPGTPYGYTF.

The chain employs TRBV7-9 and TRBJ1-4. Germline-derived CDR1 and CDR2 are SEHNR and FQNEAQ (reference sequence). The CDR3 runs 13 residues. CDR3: CASSLAEGKKLFF.

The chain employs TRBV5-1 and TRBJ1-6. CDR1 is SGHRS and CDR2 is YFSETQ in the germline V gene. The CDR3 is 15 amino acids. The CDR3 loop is CASSPEAGGGSPLHF.

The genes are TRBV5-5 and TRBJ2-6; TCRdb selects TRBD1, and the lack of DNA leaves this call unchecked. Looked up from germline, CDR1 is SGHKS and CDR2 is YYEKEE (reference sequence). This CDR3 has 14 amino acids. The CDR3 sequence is CASSQPGRANVLTF.

The CDR3 loop reads CASSLWGLAGVIYNEQFF. The chain is built from TRBV11-1 and TRBJ2-1; TCRdb names TRBD2, which stays unverified in the absence of DNA. This CDR3 is 18 amino acids long. Germline loops: CDR1 SGHAT, CDR2 FQDESV (reference sequence).

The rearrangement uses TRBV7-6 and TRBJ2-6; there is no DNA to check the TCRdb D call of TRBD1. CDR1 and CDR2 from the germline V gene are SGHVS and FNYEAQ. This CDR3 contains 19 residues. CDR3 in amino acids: CASSLASPDTLSGANVLTF.

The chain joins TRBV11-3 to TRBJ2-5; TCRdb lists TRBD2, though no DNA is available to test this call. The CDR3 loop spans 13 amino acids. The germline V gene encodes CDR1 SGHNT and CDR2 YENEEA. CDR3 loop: CASKLEGQETQYF.

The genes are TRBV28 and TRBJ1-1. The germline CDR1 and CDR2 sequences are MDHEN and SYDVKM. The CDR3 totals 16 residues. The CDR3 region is CASSLTVPPMNTEAFF.

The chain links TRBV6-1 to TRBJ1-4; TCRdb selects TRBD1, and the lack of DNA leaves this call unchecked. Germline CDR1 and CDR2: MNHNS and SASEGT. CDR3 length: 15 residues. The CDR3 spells CASSEQGARNEKLFF.

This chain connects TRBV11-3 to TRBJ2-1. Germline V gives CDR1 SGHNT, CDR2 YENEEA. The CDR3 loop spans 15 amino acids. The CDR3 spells CASSLGDQSYNEQFF.

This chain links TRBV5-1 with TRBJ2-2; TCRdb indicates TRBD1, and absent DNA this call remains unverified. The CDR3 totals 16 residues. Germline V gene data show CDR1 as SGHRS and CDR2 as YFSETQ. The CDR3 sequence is CASSWETGSGTGELFF.

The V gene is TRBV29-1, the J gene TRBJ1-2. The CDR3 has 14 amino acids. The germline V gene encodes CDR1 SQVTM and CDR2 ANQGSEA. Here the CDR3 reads CSVEPSGPGNGYTF.

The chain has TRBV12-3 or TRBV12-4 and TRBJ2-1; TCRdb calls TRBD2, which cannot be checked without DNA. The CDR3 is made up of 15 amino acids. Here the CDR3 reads CASVSSGLGFYEQFF.

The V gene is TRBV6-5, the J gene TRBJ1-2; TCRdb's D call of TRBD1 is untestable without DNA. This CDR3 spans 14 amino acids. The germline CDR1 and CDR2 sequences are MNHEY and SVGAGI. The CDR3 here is CASSYSGGRNGYTF.

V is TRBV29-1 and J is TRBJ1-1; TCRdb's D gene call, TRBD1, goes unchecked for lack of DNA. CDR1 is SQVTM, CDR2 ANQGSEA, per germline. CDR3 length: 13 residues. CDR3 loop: CSAEGQANTEAFF. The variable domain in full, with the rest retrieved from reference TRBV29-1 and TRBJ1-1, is SAVISQKPSRDICQRGTSLTIQCQVDSQVTMMFWYRQQPGQSLTLIATANQGSEATYESGFVIDKFPISRPNLTFSTLTVSNMSPEDSSIYLCSAEGQANTEAFFGQGTRLTVV.

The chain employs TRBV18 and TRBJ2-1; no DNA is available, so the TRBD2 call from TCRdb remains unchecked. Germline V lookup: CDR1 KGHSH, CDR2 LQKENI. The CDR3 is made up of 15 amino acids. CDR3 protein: CASSLFASGNNEQFF.

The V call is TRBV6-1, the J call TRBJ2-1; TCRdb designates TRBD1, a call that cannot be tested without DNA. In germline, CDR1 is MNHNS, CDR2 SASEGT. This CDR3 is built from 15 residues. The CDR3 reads CASSNGGGALNEQFF.

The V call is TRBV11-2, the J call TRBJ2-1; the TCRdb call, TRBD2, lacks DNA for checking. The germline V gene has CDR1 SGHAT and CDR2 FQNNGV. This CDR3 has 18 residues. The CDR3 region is CASSLMAGGRNSYNEQFF.

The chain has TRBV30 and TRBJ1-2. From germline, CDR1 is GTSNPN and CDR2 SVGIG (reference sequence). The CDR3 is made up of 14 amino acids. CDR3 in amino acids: CACTNRPTNYGYTF. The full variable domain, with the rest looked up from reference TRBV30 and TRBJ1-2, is SQTIHQWPATLVQPVGSPLSLECTVEGTSNPNLYWYRQAAGRGLQLLFYSVGIGQISSEVPQNLSASRPQDRQFILSSKKLLLSDSGFYLCACTNRPTNYGYTFGSGTRLTVV.

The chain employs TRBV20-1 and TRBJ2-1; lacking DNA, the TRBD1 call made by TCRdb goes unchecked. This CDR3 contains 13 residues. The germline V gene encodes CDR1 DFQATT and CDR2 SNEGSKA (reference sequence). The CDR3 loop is CSVTGPSYNEQFF.

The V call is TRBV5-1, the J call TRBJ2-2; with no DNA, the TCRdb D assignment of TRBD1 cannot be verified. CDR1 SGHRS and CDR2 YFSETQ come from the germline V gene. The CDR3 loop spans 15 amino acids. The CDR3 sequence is CASSPGDSKTGELFF.

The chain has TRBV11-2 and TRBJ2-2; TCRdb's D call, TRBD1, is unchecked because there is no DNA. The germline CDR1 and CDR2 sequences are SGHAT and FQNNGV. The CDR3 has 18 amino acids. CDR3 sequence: CASSLLRGRGLSTGELFF.

CDR3 protein: CAISESDTTQYF. The chain recombines TRBV10-3 with TRBJ2-5. The V gene's germline CDR1 is ENHRY and CDR2 SYGVKD. CDR3 size: 12 residues.

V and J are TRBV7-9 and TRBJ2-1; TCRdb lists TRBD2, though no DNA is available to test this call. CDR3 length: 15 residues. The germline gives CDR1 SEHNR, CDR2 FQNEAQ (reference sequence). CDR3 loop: CASSLSLPRETPKFF.

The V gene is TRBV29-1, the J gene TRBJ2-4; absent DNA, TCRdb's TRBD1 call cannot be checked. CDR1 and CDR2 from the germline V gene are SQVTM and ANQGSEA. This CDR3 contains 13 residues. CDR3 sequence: CSVSPSAGGIQYF. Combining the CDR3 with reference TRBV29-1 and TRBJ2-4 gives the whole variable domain SAVISQKPSRDICQRGTSLTIQCQVDSQVTMMFWYRQQPGQSLTLIATANQGSEATYESGFVIDKFPISRPNLTFSTLTVSNMSPEDSSIYLCSVSPSAGGIQYFGAGTRLSVL.

The CDR3 is CASSPGHAEAFF. This rearrangement joins TRBV5-5 to TRBJ1-1. The CDR3 sequence is 12 residues long. Germline V gene lookup returns CDR1 SGHKS and CDR2 YYEKEE (reference sequence).

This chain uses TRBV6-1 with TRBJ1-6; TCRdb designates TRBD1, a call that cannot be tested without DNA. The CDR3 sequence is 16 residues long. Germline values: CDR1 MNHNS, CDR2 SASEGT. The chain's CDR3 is CASTEDRTGRSSPLHF.

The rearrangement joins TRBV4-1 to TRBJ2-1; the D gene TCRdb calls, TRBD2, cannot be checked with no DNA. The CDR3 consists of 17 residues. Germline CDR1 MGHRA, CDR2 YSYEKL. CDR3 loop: CASSQDHRDSEGNEQFF.